This note documents a single TCR beta chain sequence. No antigen is known for it. When sampled, the donors appeared nominally healthy, though they likely had unrecorded immune exposures. Primers included in the PCR were 60 Vbeta and 13 Jbeta primers. This table comes from immunoSEQ multiplex PCR, and its TCRdb copy is limited to in-frame clones, with some not included. The sample comprises 110,000 or so clones, just under 75% of which are singletons, and approximately 1.9% rests with the top ten. The sample comes from a study of cytomegalovirus exposure and HLA in healthy donors. Germline-derived CDR1 and CDR2 are SGHTA and FQGNSA. V was trimmed by 4 bases and J by 0 bases, leaving 13 bases between them. The CDR3 contains 17 residues. Study observations and caveats: An analysis was carried out later, and it reportedly showed fewer N-insertions in an Asian-associated ancestry cluster than the approximately 700-donor mean.

This clonotype was sampled from a human donor in good health. The J gene is TRBJ2-6, the V gene TRBV7-2; the D gene is possibly TRBD1 (5 bases). Sequenced input: PBMCs. The CDR3 DNA reads as TGTGCCAGCAGCTCCTCTGGACACCGCTCTGGGGCCAACGTCCTGACTTTC. The encoded protein is CASSSSGHRSGANVLTF.